These 3 T cell receptor beta chains were all obtained from the same sample, sequenced in a study of T cells in Graves' hyperthyroidism and ophthalmopathy. TCR beta CDR3 regions were amplified from RNA transcripts. TCR CDR3 underwent first-round RT-PCR with the HTBI primer set. TCRdb reprocessed the multiplex PCR reads with MiXCR, giving one entry per CDR3 protein. The data hold some 760,000 distinct CDR3 sequences, with about 15% observed a single time. The sequenced material came from blood. The source of these receptors is a woman between 18 and 29 years old with Graves' hyperthyroidism.

Ten or more counts support this clonotype. The gene calls are TRBV6-1 and TRBJ1-6; no definite D call. V dropped 7 bases and J dropped 0 bases, with 13 bases sitting between them. This CDR3 contains 16 residues. The germline gives CDR1 MNHNS, CDR2 SASEGT. CDR3 region: CASNSGKGSYNSPLHF. The CDR3 region has the DNA TGTGCCAGCAACAGTGGCAAGGGCTCCTATAATTCACCCCTCCACTTT.

This clonotype was detected ten times or more. A single base separates this from a much larger clone, so it may be a read error. This chain joins TRBV11-2 and TRBJ2-7; 8 bases align to TRBD2. Germline lookup yields CDR1 SGHAT and CDR2 FQNNGV. The trim removed 5 bases at V and 4 bases at J, leaving 7 bases unmatched. The CDR3 loop spans 14 amino acids. As DNA, the CDR3 is TGTGCCAGCAGCCTCCCCGCGGGAGGTTACGAGCAGTACTTC. Translating it yields CASSLPAGGYEQYF.

This clonotype was detected ten times or more. The rearrangement links TRBV5-1 to TRBJ2-7; tentatively, D is TRBD2 (5 bases). Trimming pared 4 bases from V and 4 bases from J, leaving 18 bases between. Germline lookup yields CDR1 SGHRS and CDR2 YFSETQ. The CDR3 totals 15 residues. CDR3 nucleotides: TGCGCCAGCAGCACCCTAAGTCCGGGGATGTACGAGCAGTACTTC. Amino acid sequence: CASSTLSPGMYEQYF.